The rows below give T cell receptor beta chains drawn from one sample of a study of T cell responses to AZD1222 COVID-19 vaccine. TCRdb's table, derived via immunoSEQ multiplex PCR, lists solely in-frame clones and lacks some. The table has tens of thousands of clones, around nine tenths seen once; the top ten hold over 15%. Source: peripheral blood, taken on day 0 of AZD1222 vaccination. These receptors were collected from an adult in good health. The CDR3 runs from the conserved cysteine through the conserved F or W. The D gene is left open where the match is weak. Not all rows give a size; the values are once, few, many and, for expanded clones, a class.

j_call: TRBJ1-5; clone_size: .; d_call: .; v_call: TRBV6-5; cdr3_nt: TGTGCCAGCAGGCCCTCAATGGGGCCCCAGCATTTT; cdr3_aa: CASRPSMGPQHF
j_call: TRBJ1-1; clone_size: .; d_call: TRBD1; v_call: TRBV5-1; cdr3_nt: TGCGCCAGCAGCTTTTTACAGGGGACCACTGAAGCTTTCTTT; cdr3_aa: CASSFLQGTTEAFF
j_call: TRBJ2-3; clone_size: .; d_call: .; v_call: TRBV2; cdr3_nt: TGTGCCAGCAGCTACTGGGGTAGCACAGATACGCAGTATTTT; cdr3_aa: CASSYWGSTDTQYF
j_call: TRBJ2-7; clone_size: .; d_call: TRBD1; v_call: TRBV7-2; cdr3_nt: TGTGCCAGCAGCTTAGGGACAGGGGCCGGCGAGCAGTACTTC; cdr3_aa: CASSLGTGAGEQYF
j_call: TRBJ2-2; clone_size: .; d_call: TRBD2; v_call: TRBV5-1; cdr3_nt: TGCGCCAGCAGCCCCTGGACTAGCGGGAGAGGAGCCGGGGAGCTGTTTTTT; cdr3_aa: CASSPWTSGRGAGELFF
j_call: TRBJ2-6; clone_size: .; d_call: .; v_call: TRBV4-2; cdr3_nt: TGTGCCAGCAGCCAAGTGCGGGCTGGGGCCAACGTCCTGACTTTC; cdr3_aa: CASSQVRAGANVLTF
j_call: TRBJ2-1; clone_size: .; d_call: .; v_call: TRBV12-3/TRBV12-4; cdr3_nt: TGTGCCAGCAGTTTTGACTCCTGGGGGCAGTTCTTC; cdr3_aa: CASSFDSWGQFF
j_call: TRBJ2-7; clone_size: .; d_call: TRBD1; v_call: TRBV5-4; cdr3_nt: TGTGCCAGCAGCTTGGGGGGACAGGGGTACGAGCAGTACTTC; cdr3_aa: CASSLGGQGYEQYF
j_call: TRBJ2-1; clone_size: few; d_call: .; v_call: TRBV6-6; cdr3_nt: TGTGCCAGCAGTTTCCCCTACAATGAGCAGTTCTTC; cdr3_aa: CASSFPYNEQFF
j_call: TRBJ1-6; clone_size: .; d_call: TRBD1; v_call: TRBV7-6; cdr3_nt: TGTGCCAGCAGTTACAGGGGAAATAATTCACCCCTCCACTTT; cdr3_aa: CASSYRGNNSPLHF
j_call: TRBJ1-2; clone_size: .; d_call: .; v_call: TRBV4-3; cdr3_nt: TGCGCCAGCAGCCAAGATTTGGGGAATGGCTACACCTTC; cdr3_aa: CASSQDLGNGYTF
j_call: TRBJ2-1; clone_size: .; d_call: .; v_call: TRBV11-1; cdr3_nt: TGTGCCAGCAGCCCAGGAGCCGGGGCCGAGCAGTTCTTC; cdr3_aa: CASSPGAGAEQFF
j_call: TRBJ1-3; clone_size: .; d_call: .; v_call: TRBV7-9; cdr3_nt: TGTGCCAGCAGCTTCTCCCAGGGGCGAAACACCATATATTTT; cdr3_aa: CASSFSQGRNTIYF
j_call: TRBJ1-2; clone_size: .; d_call: .; v_call: TRBV5-1; cdr3_nt: TGCGCCAGCAGCTCCCTCGGGCCAGGGAATGGCTACACCTTC; cdr3_aa: CASSSLGPGNGYTF
j_call: TRBJ1-6; clone_size: .; d_call: TRBD1; v_call: TRBV6-1; cdr3_nt: TGTGCCAGCAGTGAACGGACAGGCCAGGGTTCACCCCTCCACTTT; cdr3_aa: CASSERTGQGSPLHF
j_call: TRBJ2-1; clone_size: .; d_call: .; v_call: TRBV3-1/TRBV3-2; cdr3_nt: TGTGCCAGCAGCCACGGAAGCTCCTACAATGAGCAGTTCTTC; cdr3_aa: CASSHGSSYNEQFF
j_call: TRBJ2-3; clone_size: .; d_call: TRBD1; v_call: TRBV27; cdr3_nt: TGTGCCAGCAGTTTATTCGACAGGGCGAGCACAGATACGCAGTATTTT; cdr3_aa: CASSLFDRASTDTQYF
j_call: TRBJ1-4; clone_size: once; d_call: .; v_call: TRBV28; cdr3_nt: TGTGCCAGCAGTGATAATGAAAAACTGTTTTTT; cdr3_aa: CASSDNEKLFF
j_call: TRBJ1-2; clone_size: .; d_call: TRBD1; v_call: TRBV7-8; cdr3_nt: TGTGCCAGCAGCCCGACAGGGGCCGATGGCTACACCTTC; cdr3_aa: CASSPTGADGYTF
j_call: TRBJ1-2; clone_size: .; d_call: .; v_call: TRBV5-5; cdr3_nt: TGTGCCAGCAGCCCCACAGGGCTGGGCTACACCTTC; cdr3_aa: CASSPTGLGYTF
j_call: TRBJ1-3; clone_size: .; d_call: .; v_call: TRBV7-3; cdr3_nt: TGTGCCAGCAGCCCCTCCGGGTTGGAAAACACCATATATTTT; cdr3_aa: CASSPSGLENTIYF
j_call: TRBJ1-5; clone_size: few; d_call: .; v_call: TRBV7-6; cdr3_nt: TGTGCCAGCAGCTTAGGGGCAGGTCAAAATCAGCCCCAGCATTTT; cdr3_aa: CASSLGAGQNQPQHF
j_call: TRBJ2-5; clone_size: .; d_call: .; v_call: TRBV7-9; cdr3_nt: TGTGCCAGCAGCTCGAGGGACGATCAAGAGACCCAGTACTTC; cdr3_aa: CASSSRDDQETQYF
j_call: TRBJ2-7; clone_size: .; d_call: .; v_call: TRBV6-2/TRBV6-3; cdr3_nt: TGTGCCAGCAGTTACGATTACTCCTACGAGCAGTACTTC; cdr3_aa: CASSYDYSYEQYF
j_call: TRBJ1-4; clone_size: once; d_call: .; v_call: TRBV11-2; cdr3_nt: TGTGCCAGCAGCTTAGTTGGGGGAGGGGGTGAAAAACTGTTTTTT; cdr3_aa: CASSLVGGGGEKLFF
j_call: TRBJ2-5; clone_size: .; d_call: .; v_call: TRBV27; cdr3_nt: TGTGCCAGCAGTTTCCGGCGTTTCGAGACCCAGTACTTC; cdr3_aa: CASSFRRFETQYF
j_call: TRBJ1-2; clone_size: .; d_call: .; v_call: TRBV4-1; cdr3_nt: TGCGCCAGCAGCCAACGCAGGTCCCAAAGCCCCACCAAGTATGGCTACACCTTC; cdr3_aa: CASSQRRSQSPTKYGYTF
j_call: TRBJ2-1; clone_size: .; d_call: .; v_call: TRBV7-3; cdr3_nt: TGTGCCAGCAGCTTAACGGTCCAACCGAGGTACAATGAGCAGTTCTTC; cdr3_aa: CASSLTVQPRYNEQFF
j_call: TRBJ1-1; clone_size: .; d_call: TRBD1; v_call: TRBV11-2; cdr3_nt: TGTGCCAGCAGCATGGGCCGGGACAGGGGTCCAATGAACACTGAAGCTTTCTTT; cdr3_aa: CASSMGRDRGPMNTEAFF
j_call: TRBJ1-2; clone_size: .; d_call: .; v_call: TRBV9; cdr3_nt: TGTGCCAGCAGCGTGACCGGGGGCCGGCTGGATGGCTACACCTTC; cdr3_aa: CASSVTGGRLDGYTF
j_call: TRBJ2-7; clone_size: .; d_call: .; v_call: TRBV2; cdr3_nt: TGTGCCAGCAGTGGGGGGAACGAGCAGTACTTC; cdr3_aa: CASSGGNEQYF
j_call: TRBJ2-3; clone_size: .; d_call: .; v_call: TRBV28; cdr3_nt: TGTGCCAGCAGCCAAGGGGCAGATACGCAGTATTTT; cdr3_aa: CASSQGADTQYF
j_call: TRBJ2-5; clone_size: .; d_call: .; v_call: TRBV6-2/TRBV6-3; cdr3_nt: TGTGCCAGCAGCCGTCGCCGGGAGACCCAGTACTTC; cdr3_aa: CASSRRRETQYF
j_call: TRBJ1-5; clone_size: .; d_call: .; v_call: TRBV7-9; cdr3_nt: TGTGCCAGCAGCATAAGCCGGGGGAACCAGCCCCAGCATTTT; cdr3_aa: CASSISRGNQPQHF
j_call: TRBJ1-1; clone_size: .; d_call: .; v_call: TRBV29-1; cdr3_nt: TGCAGCGTGACCCGGGTCTTGAACACTGAAGCTTTCTTT; cdr3_aa: CSVTRVLNTEAFF
j_call: TRBJ1-4; clone_size: once; d_call: TRBD1; v_call: TRBV2; cdr3_nt: TGTGCCAGCAGTGGGGACAGGGCGAAACTGTTTTTT; cdr3_aa: CASSGDRAKLFF
j_call: TRBJ2-1; clone_size: .; d_call: TRBD2; v_call: TRBV19; cdr3_nt: TGTGCCAGTAGCCCCGTTTGGACTAGCATGGACAATGAGCAGTTCTTC; cdr3_aa: CASSPVWTSMDNEQFF
j_call: TRBJ2-6; clone_size: .; d_call: .; v_call: TRBV6-1; cdr3_nt: TGTGCCAGCAGTGGCCGGGGGCTTTCGTCTGGGGCCAACGTCCTGACTTTC; cdr3_aa: CASSGRGLSSGANVLTF
j_call: TRBJ1-5; clone_size: once; d_call: .; v_call: TRBV4-3; cdr3_nt: TGCGCCAGCAGCGTAGGGAGAAATCAGCCCCAGCATTTT; cdr3_aa: CASSVGRNQPQHF
j_call: TRBJ2-1; clone_size: .; d_call: TRBD2; v_call: TRBV4-1; cdr3_nt: TGCGCCAGCAGCCAAGATTCTAGCGGGAGGATTGGGACCTACAATGAGCAGTTCTTC; cdr3_aa: CASSQDSSGRIGTYNEQFF
j_call: TRBJ2-7; clone_size: .; d_call: TRBD2; v_call: TRBV19; cdr3_nt: TGTGCCAGTAGTATTTACCTCGGACTAGCGGGGGAGCAGTACTTC; cdr3_aa: CASSIYLGLAGEQYF
j_call: TRBJ2-7; clone_size: few; d_call: TRBD2; v_call: TRBV4-2; cdr3_nt: TGTGCCAGCAGCCAAGATCGCAATAGCGGGGCCGGCTACGAGCAGTACTTC; cdr3_aa: CASSQDRNSGAGYEQYF
j_call: TRBJ2-7; clone_size: .; d_call: .; v_call: TRBV6-4; cdr3_nt: TGTGCCAGCAGTGAGATCGACCCCACAGGAGGCTACGAGCAGTACTTC; cdr3_aa: CASSEIDPTGGYEQYF
j_call: TRBJ1-2; clone_size: once; d_call: TRBD1; v_call: TRBV13; cdr3_nt: TGTGCCAGCAGCTTAGGCTTGACAGGGGCCTATGGCTACACCTTC; cdr3_aa: CASSLGLTGAYGYTF
j_call: TRBJ2-5; clone_size: .; d_call: .; v_call: TRBV7-4; cdr3_nt: TGTGCCAGCAGCGGGCGACAGGTTCCCCCTAAGGAGACCCAGTACTTC; cdr3_aa: CASSGRQVPPKETQYF
j_call: TRBJ1-2; clone_size: .; d_call: TRBD1; v_call: TRBV4-3; cdr3_nt: TGCGCCAGCAGCCGGGACAGGGAAGGGAATGGCTACACCTTC; cdr3_aa: CASSRDREGNGYTF
j_call: TRBJ1-1; clone_size: .; d_call: .; v_call: TRBV12-3/TRBV12-4; cdr3_nt: TGTGCCAGCAGTTTAAGGGCGTTCGCTGAAGCTTTCTTT; cdr3_aa: CASSLRAFAEAFF
j_call: TRBJ1-5; clone_size: .; d_call: .; v_call: TRBV7-2; cdr3_nt: TGTGCCAGCAGCTTACAGGGGAATCAGCCCCAGCATTTT; cdr3_aa: CASSLQGNQPQHF
j_call: TRBJ2-7; clone_size: few; d_call: .; v_call: TRBV9; cdr3_nt: TGTGCCAGCAGCGTAGGGGACCAGAACTACGAGCAGTACTTC; cdr3_aa: CASSVGDQNYEQYF
j_call: TRBJ2-5; clone_size: .; d_call: TRBD1; v_call: TRBV5-6; cdr3_nt: TGTGCCAGCAGCCCGAGGGACAGGGGCGCGTGGGAGACCCAGTACTTC; cdr3_aa: CASSPRDRGAWETQYF
j_call: TRBJ2-3; clone_size: .; d_call: .; v_call: TRBV7-9; cdr3_nt: TGTGCCAGCAGCTTAAAAGATACGCAGTATTTT; cdr3_aa: CASSLKDTQYF
j_call: TRBJ2-1; clone_size: .; d_call: TRBD2; v_call: TRBV5-1; cdr3_nt: TGCGCCAGCAGCTTGAGAGGTTTAGCGGGAACCTACAATGAGCAGTTCTTC; cdr3_aa: CASSLRGLAGTYNEQFF
j_call: TRBJ1-5; clone_size: .; d_call: TRBD1; v_call: TRBV6-6; cdr3_nt: TGTGCCAGCAGAGGGGGCGATCAGCCCCAGCATTTT; cdr3_aa: CASRGGDQPQHF
j_call: TRBJ1-1; clone_size: .; d_call: TRBD1; v_call: TRBV24-1; cdr3_nt: TGTCGTCTAGGGGACAGGGTTGCGTCTGAAGCTTTCTTT; cdr3_aa: CRLGDRVASEAFF
j_call: TRBJ1-2; clone_size: few; d_call: .; v_call: TRBV20-1; cdr3_nt: TGCAGTGCTAGTGAGGAGGACGACACTACGAGAAACACCTTC; cdr3_aa: CSASEEDDTTRNTF
j_call: TRBJ1-5; clone_size: .; d_call: .; v_call: TRBV6-2/TRBV6-3; cdr3_nt: TGTGCCAGCAGTTACGAGGTTGGGAGGGGACAGCCCCAGCATTTT; cdr3_aa: CASSYEVGRGQPQHF
j_call: TRBJ2-4; clone_size: .; d_call: .; v_call: TRBV9; cdr3_nt: TGTGCCAGCAGCGGTGGCCCGCTAGCCAAAAACATTCAGTACTTC; cdr3_aa: CASSGGPLAKNIQYF